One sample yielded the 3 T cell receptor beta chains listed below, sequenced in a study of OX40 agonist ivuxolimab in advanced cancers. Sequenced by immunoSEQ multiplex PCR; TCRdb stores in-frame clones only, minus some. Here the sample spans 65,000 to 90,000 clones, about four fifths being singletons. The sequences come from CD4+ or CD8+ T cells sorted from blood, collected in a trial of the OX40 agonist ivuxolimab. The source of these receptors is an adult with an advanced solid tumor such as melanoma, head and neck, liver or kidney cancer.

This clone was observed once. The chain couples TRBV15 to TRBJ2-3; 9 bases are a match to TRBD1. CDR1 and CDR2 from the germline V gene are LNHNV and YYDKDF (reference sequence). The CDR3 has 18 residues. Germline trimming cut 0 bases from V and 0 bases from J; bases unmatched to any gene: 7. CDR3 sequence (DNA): TGTGCCACCAGCAGAGATCCGCCCGGGACAGGGAGCACAGATACGCAGTATTTT. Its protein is CATSRDPPGTGSTDTQYF.

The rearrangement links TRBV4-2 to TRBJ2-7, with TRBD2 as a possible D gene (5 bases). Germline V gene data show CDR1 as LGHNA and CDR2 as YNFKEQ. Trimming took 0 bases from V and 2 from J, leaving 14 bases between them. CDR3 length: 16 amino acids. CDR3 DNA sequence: TGTGCCAGCAGCCAAGACCACCTAGCACGGACCTACGAGCAGTACTTC. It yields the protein CASSQDHLARTYEQYF.

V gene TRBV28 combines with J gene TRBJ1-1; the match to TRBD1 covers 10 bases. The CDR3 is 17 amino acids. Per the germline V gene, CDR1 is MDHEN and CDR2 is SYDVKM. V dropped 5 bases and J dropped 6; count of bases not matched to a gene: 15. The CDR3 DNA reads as TGTGCCAGCAGTCTCCAAGCATCGAGACAGGGGGCCCCTGAAGCTTTCTTT. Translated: CASSLQASRQGAPEAFF.